Shown below are 2 T cell receptor beta chains from a single sample sequenced in a study of metastatic and nonmetastatic thyroid tumors. None of the patients had undergone any treatment ahead of thyroid surgery. TCRdb reprocessed the PCR reads using MiXCR. The sample lists more than 20,000 clones, approximately 10% seen once, with less than 30% in the top ten. Sample: blood. Receptors originate from a female donor with papillary thyroid cancer or a benign thyroid nodule (not recorded which). Some clones in this sample may be carry-over from other donors' samples.

This clone was counted many times. The rearrangement joins TRBV9 to TRBJ2-7; 8 positions agree with TRBD2. The CDR3 has 14 amino acids. The V segment lost 0 bases and the J segment 7 bases; nucleotides outside the gene matches: 6. Germline V gene lookup returns CDR1 SGDLS and CDR2 YYNGEE. The CDR3 here is CASSVAGGPREQYF. The CDR3 DNA follows: TGTGCCAGCAGCGTAGCGGGAGGGCCGAGAGAGCAGTACTTC. Drawing the rest from reference TRBV9 and TRBJ2-7, the complete variable domain is DSGVTQTPKHLITATGQRVTLRCSPRSGDLSVYWYQQSLDQGLQFLIQYYNGEERAKGNILERFSAQQFPDLHSELNLSSLELGDSALYFCASSVAGGPREQYFGPGTRLTVT.

This clone was recorded many times. This chain uses TRBV28 with TRBJ1-3, with D hard to call. The germline CDR1 and CDR2 sequences are MDHEN and SYDVKM. The CDR3 totals 13 residues. Trimming left V 2 bases short and J 8 bases short, with 10 bases between. CDR3 amino acids: CASSLAQADTIYF. The CDR3 coding sequence is TGTGCCAGCAGTTTAGCCCAAGCGGACACCATATATTTT.